The 29 T cell receptor beta chains reported below all come from one sample, sequenced in a study of technical replicates of blood from several donors. The method was immunoSEQ multiplex PCR; TCRdb's version includes in-frame clones alone and lacks a portion of them. The sample lists 80,000 or so clones, 94% occurring once. Sequencing was carried out using T cells isolated from PBMCs. Receptors originate from a human donor in good health.

In DNA form, the CDR3 reads TGCGCCAGCAGCCAAGATCCCTCCTTTGAGGAGCAGTACTTC. Amino acids: CASSQDPSFEEQYF. The chain employs TRBV4-3 and TRBJ2-7; no reliable D call. V lost 0 bases to trimming and J lost 7 bases, with 13 bases between them. CDR3 size: 14 residues. Germline V gives CDR1 LGHNA, CDR2 YSLEER.

V is TRBV25-1 and J is TRBJ1-5; the D gene is possibly TRBD1 (5 bases). CDR1 is MGHDK and CDR2 is SYGVNS in the germline V gene. Trimming removed 6 bases from V and 4 bases from J, with 16 bases in between. The CDR3 contains 15 residues. The CDR3 reads CASSPRGSSNQPQHF. The CDR3 nucleotides are TGTGCCAGCAGCCCTCGGGGGTCTTCGAATCAGCCCCAGCATTTT.

The chain joins TRBV19 to TRBJ2-7; no reliable D call. CDR3 length equals 13 residues. The V end was cut by 3 bases, the J end by 3 bases, with 9 bases between. In germline, CDR1 is LNHDA, CDR2 SQIVND (reference sequence). The CDR3 protein is CASSIIPFYEQYF. Here the CDR3 DNA reads TGTGCCAGTAGTATTATCCCTTTCTACGAGCAGTACTTC.

This chain links TRBV5-1 with TRBJ1-4; D unclear. Trimming stripped 1 base from V and 3 bases from J, with 13 bases between. The CDR3 covers 16 residues. Germline V lookup: CDR1 SGHRS, CDR2 YFSETQ. CDR3 loop: CASSLQVLGPNEKLFF. CDR3 nucleotide sequence: TGCGCCAGCAGCTTGCAGGTACTAGGGCCTAATGAAAAACTGTTTTTT. The full variable domain, completed using reference TRBV5-1 and TRBJ1-4, is KAGVTQTPRYLIKTRGQQVTLSCSPISGHRSVSWYQQTPGQGLQFLFEYFSETQRNKGNFPGRFSGRQFSNSRSEMNVSTLELGDSALYLCASSLQVLGPNEKLFFGSGTQLSVL.

In DNA, the CDR3 is TGTGCCAGCAGCTCTACAGGGGGCTATGGCTACACCTTC. It codes for CASSSTGGYGYTF. The chain couples TRBV7-9 to TRBJ1-2, with TRBD1 identical over 8 bases. Germline assignment: CDR1 SEHNR and CDR2 FQNEAQ (reference sequence). The CDR3 runs to 13 residues. Germline trimming cut 4 bases from V and 4 bases from J; bases unmatched to any gene: 2.

The chain joins TRBV4-1 to TRBJ1-4, with D perhaps matching TRBD1 (5 bases). Looked up from germline, CDR1 is MGHRA and CDR2 is YSYEKL. This CDR3 region has 16 residues. Trimming shortened V by 1 base and J by 4 bases, and 13 bases separated the two germline ends. The CDR3: CASSQGGLGGNEKLFF. DNA of the CDR3: TGCGCCAGCAGCCAAGGCGGACTCGGGGGTAATGAAAAACTGTTTTTT.

This rearrangement joins TRBV10-2 to TRBJ2-3; 8 nucleotides agree with TRBD1. The trim removed 1 base at V and 2 bases at J, leaving 8 bases unmatched. This CDR3 is built from 17 residues. CDR1 WSHSY and CDR2 SAAADI come from the germline V gene. CDR3 bases: TGCGCCAGCAGTGAGTTGGCAGGGGGCGCCTTCACAGATACGCAGTATTTT. Translated: CASSELAGGAFTDTQYF.

This chain uses TRBV20-1 with TRBJ2-7, with D unresolved. There are 8 residues in the CDR3. Germline-derived CDR1 and CDR2 are DFQATT and SNEGSKA (reference sequence). CDR3: CRIDEQYF. Written as DNA, the CDR3 is TGCAGAATAGACGAGCAGTACTTC.

The gene calls are TRBV19 and TRBJ2-3; 10 bases match TRBD2. The trim removed 9 bases at V and 3 bases at J, leaving 3 bases unmatched. The CDR3 has 13 amino acids. Looked up from germline, CDR1 is LNHDA and CDR2 is SQIVND (reference sequence). CDR3 DNA: TGTGCCAGCGGACTAGCGGAGACAGATACGCAGTATTTT. Translation gives CASGLAETDTQYF.

The chain has TRBV5-1 and TRBJ1-4, with 9 positions matching TRBD1. The germline V gene encodes CDR1 SGHRS and CDR2 YFSETQ. This CDR3 comprises 15 residues. After removal of 3 bases from V and 8 bases from J, the junction contained 8 bases not matched to a gene. The CDR3 coding sequence is TGCGCCAGCAGCTGGGACAGGGAAAGGGGGGAAAAACTGTTTTTT. Translated, it gives CASSWDRERGEKLFF.

This clone was counted only a few times. V and J are TRBV30 and TRBJ1-5; 9 bases line up with TRBD1. The CDR3 runs to 17 residues. With 2 bases clipped from V and 7 bases from J, the junction kept 15 bases outside the gene matches. CDR1 is GTSNPN and CDR2 is SVGIG in the germline V gene (reference sequence). This CDR3 is CAWSLGTGNLWGQPQHF. CDR3 DNA sequence: TGTGCCTGGAGTTTGGGGACAGGGAATCTGTGGGGCCAGCCCCAGCATTTT.

This rearrangement joins TRBV6-5 to TRBJ1-1; D unresolved. V gave up 0 bases and J gave up 4 bases, with 9 bases separating them. The germline gives CDR1 MNHEY, CDR2 SVGAGI. The CDR3 spans 14 residues. The CDR3, as DNA: TGTGCCAGCAGTTACTCGGAGAGAAGCACTGAAGCTTTCTTT. Residues: CASSYSERSTEAFF.

V and J are TRBV30 and TRBJ2-2; D is ambiguous. CDR3 size: 11 residues. Germline CDR1 is GTSNPN and CDR2 is SVGIG (reference sequence). Trimming removed 7 bases at V and 4 bases at J, with 7 bases between. The CDR3 reads CAYPTTGELFF. The CDR3 DNA sequence: TGTGCCTACCCTACCACCGGGGAGCTGTTTTTT.

This chain joins TRBV13 and TRBJ1-5, with D hard to call. This CDR3 is 15 amino acids long. Trimming took off 0 bases at V and 6 bases at J, with 12 bases between the two ends. Germline V CDR1 and CDR2: PRHDT, FYEKMQ (reference sequence). CDR3 nucleotides: TGTGCCAGCAGCTTAGGTCCGTCCGGAGGTCAGCCCCAGCATTTT. This encodes CASSLGPSGGQPQHF.

Concerning this clone itself: Other DNA sequences in the sample encode the same CDR3. The chain is built from TRBV4-1 and TRBJ2-5; 7 nucleotides align to TRBD2. V trimming: 0 bases; J trimming: 5 bases; junction bases outside the gene matches: 9. This CDR3 comprises 16 residues. The germline gives CDR1 MGHRA, CDR2 YSYEKL. The CDR3 reads CASSQDRAGVEETQYF. DNA of the CDR3: TGCGCCAGCAGCCAAGATCGGGCGGGAGTAGAGGAGACCCAGTACTTC.

J is TRBJ1-2 and V is TRBV7-2; the D gene is possibly TRBD1 (5 bases). Between the trimmed V and J ends, which lost 5 bases and 0 bases, there was a span of 22 bases. The germline CDR1 and CDR2 sequences are SGHTA and FQGNSA. The CDR3 length is 18 residues. The CDR3 region has the DNA TGTGCCAGCAGCCCCTTACCGACAACAGGCGCTGCTAACTATGGCTACACCTTC. It is translated as CASSPLPTTGAANYGYTF.

The rearrangement links TRBV6-5 to TRBJ2-7, with D hard to call. This CDR3 is built from 14 residues. CDR1 is MNHEY, CDR2 SVGAGI, per germline. V was cut by 0 bases and J by 2 bases, with 8 bases left in between. CDR3 amino acids: CASSYSGEAYEQYF. The DNA of the CDR3 is TGTGCCAGCAGTTACTCGGGCGAAGCCTACGAGCAGTACTTC.

The V gene is TRBV29-1, the J gene TRBJ1-5; 10 bases line up with TRBD1. V shed 6 bases, J shed 5 bases, and the junction held 1 base outside the gene matches. Germline V gene sequence: CDR1 SQVTM, CDR2 ANQGSEA. CDR3 length equals 12 residues. The chain's CDR3 is CSVGTGDQPQHF. CDR3 bases: TGCAGCGTAGGGACAGGGGATCAGCCCCAGCATTTT.

The chain couples TRBV6-6 to TRBJ2-7; TRBD1 agrees at 9 bases. The CDR3 loop spans 15 amino acids. Unmatched junction bases numbered 6, after V lost 6 bases and J lost 0 bases. CDR1 and CDR2 (germline): MNHNY, SVGAGI (reference sequence). CDR3: CASRAGTGSSYEQYF. The CDR3 DNA follows: TGTGCCAGCAGAGCCGGGACAGGGAGCTCCTACGAGCAGTACTTC.

The rearrangement links TRBV11-3 to TRBJ2-7; 8 nucleotides line up with TRBD2. V lost 5 bases, J lost 5 bases, and 8 bases stayed unmatched. The CDR3 has 14 amino acids. Germline values: CDR1 SGHNT, CDR2 YENEEA. This CDR3 is CASSPMREADEQYF. DNA for the CDR3: TGTGCCAGCAGCCCTATGCGGGAGGCTGACGAGCAGTACTTC.

The DNA for the CDR3 is TGCGCCAGCAGCCACGGGAACCCAAGCTCTGGAAACACCATATATTTT. Its protein product is CASSHGNPSSGNTIYF. This chain uses TRBV4-1 with TRBJ1-3; D gene unclear. CDR3 length: 16 residues. Germline V lookup: CDR1 MGHRA, CDR2 YSYEKL. The V gene lost 3 bases and the J gene lost 0 bases, with 12 bases spanning the gap.

The V call is TRBV6-4, the J call TRBJ2-2; 8 bases agree with TRBD2. The CDR3 has 16 amino acids. CDR1 and CDR2 (germline): MRHNA, SNTAGT. The V segment lost 0 bases and the J segment 2 bases; nucleotides outside the gene matches: 2. The CDR3 DNA follows: TGTGCCAGCAGTGACTCAAGCGGGAGCAACACCGGGGAGCTGTTTTTT. Protein: CASSDSSGSNTGELFF.

This clone is a singleton in its sample. V gene TRBV15 combines with J gene TRBJ2-2, with 10 bases lining up with TRBD1. V shed 11 bases and J 6 bases; nucleotides not matched to a gene: 6. The germline gives CDR1 LNHNV, CDR2 YYDKDF (reference sequence). The CDR3 has 13 residues. The CDR3 reads CASRDRGPGELFF. In DNA, the CDR3 is TGTGCCTCGCGGGACAGGGGTCCCGGGGAGCTGTTTTTT.

This rearrangement joins TRBV4-3 to TRBJ1-2; D call uncertain. Germline V gives CDR1 LGHNA, CDR2 YSLEER. V lost 0 bases to trimming and J lost 0 bases, with 14 bases between them. The CDR3 contains 17 residues. DNA for the CDR3: TGCGCCAGCAGCCAAGATCGAGGAGGGATAGCTAACTATGGCTACACCTTC. Residues: CASSQDRGGIANYGYTF.

This chain connects TRBV18 to TRBJ2-7; possibly TRBD1 for D (6 bases). This CDR3 spans 14 amino acids. The V gene lost 5 bases and the J gene lost 0 bases, with 11 bases spanning the gap. The germline V gene has CDR1 KGHSH and CDR2 LQKENI. The DNA for the CDR3 is TGTGCCAGCTCAGGCGTACAGGGCTCCTACGAGCAGTACTTC. Amino acids: CASSGVQGSYEQYF.

The rearrangement joins TRBV5-5 to TRBJ1-2, with 7 bases fitting TRBD1. The CDR3 is 14 amino acids. Looked up from germline, CDR1 is SGHKS and CDR2 is YYEKEE (reference sequence). After removal of 2 bases from V and 6 bases from J, the junction contained 7 bases not matched to a gene. The CDR3 coding sequence is TGTGCCAGCAGCTTACAGGGGAGTCGGGATGGCTACACCTTC. Residues: CASSLQGSRDGYTF. The whole variable domain, filled in from reference TRBV5-5 and TRBJ1-2, reads DAGVTQSPTHLIKTRGQQVTLRCSPISGHKSVSWYQQVLGQGPQFIFQYYEKEERGRGNFPDRFSARQFPNYSSELNVNALLLGDSALYLCASSLQGSRDGYTFGSGTRLTVV.

Only one count was recorded for this clone. The CDR3 DNA reads as TGTGCCAGCAGTTACCGGGAGCTGTACGAGCAGTACTTC. Translated: CASSYRELYEQYF. This sequence joins TRBV6-5 and TRBJ2-7; tentatively, D is TRBD2 (6 bases). Trimming stripped 2 bases from V and 4 bases from J, with 9 bases between. CDR1 is MNHEY, CDR2 SVGAGI, per germline. The CDR3 spans 13 residues.

In its sample, this clone was seen once. V usage is TRBV10-1 and J usage is TRBJ1-4; possible D gene TRBD1, 5 bases. V was trimmed by 3 bases and J by 5 bases, leaving 7 bases between them. The CDR3 covers 13 residues. Germline V CDR1 and CDR2: WNHNN, SYGVQD (reference sequence). CDR3 amino acids: CASSEAGNEKLFF. Written as DNA, the CDR3 is TGCGCCAGCAGTGAAGCAGGGAATGAAAAACTGTTTTTT.

This clone was recorded once. The chain employs TRBV5-1 and TRBJ1-1, with D hard to call. Germline CDR1 reads SGHRS; CDR2 reads YFSETQ. The CDR3 contains 14 residues. V was trimmed by 0 bases and J by 4 bases, leaving 10 bases between them. CDR3: CASSLVAESTEAFF. The CDR3 region has the DNA TGCGCCAGCAGCTTGGTGGCAGAATCCACTGAAGCTTTCTTT. Supplemented by reference TRBV5-1 and TRBJ1-1, the full variable domain reads KAGVTQTPRYLIKTRGQQVTLSCSPISGHRSVSWYQQTPGQGLQFLFEYFSETQRNKGNFPGRFSGRQFSNSRSEMNVSTLELGDSALYLCASSLVAESTEAFFGQGTRLTVV.